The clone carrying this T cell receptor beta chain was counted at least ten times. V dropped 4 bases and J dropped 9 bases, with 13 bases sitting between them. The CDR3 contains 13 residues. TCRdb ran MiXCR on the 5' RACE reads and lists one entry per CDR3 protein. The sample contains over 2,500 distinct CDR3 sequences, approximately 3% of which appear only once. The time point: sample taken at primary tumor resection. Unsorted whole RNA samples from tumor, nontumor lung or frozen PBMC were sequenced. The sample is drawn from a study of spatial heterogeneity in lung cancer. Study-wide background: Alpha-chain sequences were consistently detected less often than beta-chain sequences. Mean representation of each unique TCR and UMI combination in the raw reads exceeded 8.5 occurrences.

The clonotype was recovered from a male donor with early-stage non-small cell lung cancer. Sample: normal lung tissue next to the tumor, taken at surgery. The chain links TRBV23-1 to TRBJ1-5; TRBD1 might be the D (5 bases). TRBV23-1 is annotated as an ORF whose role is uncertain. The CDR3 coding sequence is TGCGCCAGCAGTCTGGAGGGTCAGGGGCCCCAGCATTTT. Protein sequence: CASSLEGQGPQHF.